The 22 T cell receptor beta chains listed next were all sequenced from one sample in a study of regulatory T cells in long-lasting Graves disease. Construction of TCR beta libraries relied on iRepertoire HTBI primers and on Arm-PCR targeting CDR3 regions. TCRdb processed the multiplex PCR reads anew with MiXCR; each CDR3 protein has one entry. The sample lists about 460,000 distinct CDR3 sequences; under 25% were seen once. Time point meaning: persistent/refractory GD, antithyroid drugs over 5 years with positive TRAb. The TCR library was made from RNA extracted from PBMCs. Sequences were derived from peripheral blood mononuclear cells (PBMCs), sampled when the disease was refractory, from a patient treated with antithyroid drugs. Receptors originate from a female donor with Graves disease.

This clonotype has a handful of counts. V and J are TRBV7-9 and TRBJ1-6; D might be TRBD1 (5 bases). V was shortened by 1 base and J by 6 bases, with 10 bases between the two germline ends. The germline V gene encodes CDR1 SEHNR and CDR2 FQNEAQ (reference sequence). The CDR3 loop spans 15 amino acids. The CDR3 DNA sequence: TGTGCCAGCAGCTTAGGGGACCGAAGTAATTCACCCCTCCACTTT. It translates to CASSLGDRSNSPLHF.

This clonotype came up many times. The rearrangement joins TRBV7-3 to TRBJ1-1, with D possibly being TRBD1 (5 bases). This CDR3 is 13 amino acids long. Trimming pared 5 bases from V and 3 bases from J, leaving 10 bases between. Germline V CDR1 and CDR2: SGHTA, FQGTGA. CDR3 protein: CASSPQGDTEAFF. The CDR3 DNA follows: TGTGCCAGCAGCCCCCAGGGTGACACTGAAGCTTTCTTT.

In this sample, this clonotype turned up a few times. This chain connects TRBV7-2 to TRBJ2-2, with 8 bases aligning to TRBD2. Germline lookup yields CDR1 SGHTA and CDR2 FQGNSA. This CDR3 comprises 16 residues. V was clipped by 1 base and J by 5 bases; unmatched bases: 6. CDR3 sequence: CASSLGAGGGTGELFF. Here the CDR3 DNA reads TGTGCCAGCAGCTTAGGGGCGGGAGGAGGAACCGGGGAGCTGTTTTTT.

For this clonotype: A much larger clonotype is one base distant, so this may be a read error. This chain uses TRBV12-3 or TRBV12-4 with TRBJ2-7; TRBD1 matches at 9 bases. V shed 4 bases and J 6 bases; nucleotides not matched to a gene: 10. The length of the CDR3 is 15 residues. Here the CDR3 reads CASSSLDRGVGEQYF. Here the CDR3 DNA reads TGTGCCAGCAGTTCCCTTGACAGGGGGGTAGGCGAGCAGTACTTC.

Worth noting for this clonotype: Since a much larger clone is just one base distant, this may be a read error. Given the absence of the conserved phenylalanine or tryptophan at the CDR3 end, a read error is likely. This sequence joins TRBV11-3 and TRBJ2-7; D gene uncertain. The CDR3 length is 14 residues. Germline loops: CDR1 SGHNT, CDR2 YENEEA. CDR3 sequence reads: CASSLVLTAYEQYL. The CDR3 coding sequence is TGTGCCAGCAGTTTAGTACTGACGGCCTACGAGCAGTACCTC.

This clonotype was seen at least ten times. The rearrangement uses TRBV2 and TRBJ2-7; 7 positions match TRBD1. The junction had 7 bases not matched to a gene; V was cut back by 6 bases and J by 8 bases. Germline lookup yields CDR1 SNHLY and CDR2 FYNNEI. The CDR3 extends over 12 amino acids. In DNA, the CDR3 is TGTGCCAGCAGCCGTTTACAGGGGAAGCAGTACTTC. Protein product: CASSRLQGKQYF. Looking up the rest from reference TRBV2 and TRBJ2-7 gives the full variable domain: EPEVTQTPSHQVTQMGQEVILRCVPISNHLYFYWYRQILGQKVEFLVSFYNNEISEKSEIFDDQFSVERPDGSNFTLKIRSTKLEDSAMYFCASSRLQGKQYFGPGTRLTVT.

This clonotype was observed at least ten times. The chain's CDR3 is CSARDLGQGKETQYF. In DNA form, the CDR3 reads TGCAGTGCTAGAGATTTGGGACAGGGGAAAGAGACCCAGTACTTC. The rearrangement links TRBV20-1 to TRBJ2-5; 10 bases agree with TRBD1. Germline CDR1 is DFQATT and CDR2 is SNEGSKA (reference sequence). Germline trimming cut 0 bases from V and 3 bases from J; bases unmatched to any gene: 4. The CDR3 is 15 residues long.

The table lists this clonotype with a few counts. The chain joins TRBV7-2 to TRBJ2-7, with D uncertain. V lost 1 base, J lost 3 bases, and 10 bases lay in between. The CDR3 has 14 amino acids. Germline loops: CDR1 SGHTA, CDR2 FQGNSA. The CDR3 sequence: CASSLVVTYYEQYF. The CDR3 DNA reads TGTGCCAGCAGCTTAGTAGTCACCTACTACGAGCAGTACTTC.

V gene TRBV7-9 combines with J gene TRBJ1-1; a weak D match, TRBD1 (5 bases). The CDR3 contains 12 residues. Trimming removed 10 bases at V and 3 bases at J, with 12 bases between. The germline gives CDR1 SEHNR, CDR2 FQNEAQ (reference sequence). Here the CDR3 reads CANSLGDTEAFF. The DNA of the CDR3 is TGTGCCAACAGTCTGGGGGACACTGAAGCTTTCTTT.

The chain joins TRBV10-3 to TRBJ2-1; TRBD2 agrees at 11 bases. V gave up 4 bases and J gave up 4 bases; unmatched junction bases: 6. The germline V gene has CDR1 ENHRY and CDR2 SYGVKD. The CDR3 has 16 amino acids. CDR3: CAISGPTSGKYNEQFF. CDR3 coding DNA: TGTGCCATCAGTGGCCCGACTAGCGGGAAGTACAATGAGCAGTTCTTC.

The V gene is TRBV7-2, the J gene TRBJ2-3; D is perhaps TRBD1 (6 bases). Germline V gene data show CDR1 as SGHTA and CDR2 as FQGNSA. There are 15 residues in the CDR3. The ends were cut back, 10 bases at V and 8 bases at J, with 25 bases in the middle. This CDR3 is CAIGRGGTTPPTQYF. For the CDR3, the DNA is TGTGCCATCGGACGTGGGGGCACTACCCCGCCTACGCAGTATTTT.

The table lists this clonotype with a few counts. The chain employs TRBV24-1 and TRBJ2-7; D gene ambiguous. The CDR3 is made up of 13 amino acids. V was trimmed by 4 bases and J by 0 bases, leaving 6 bases between them. Germline CDR1 reads KGHDR; CDR2 reads SFDVKD. The DNA of the CDR3 is TGTGCCACCAGTGAAGATTACTCCTACGAGCAGTACTTC. This translates into CATSEDYSYEQYF.

The chain combines TRBV20-1 with TRBJ1-2; D remains unclear. CDR1 and CDR2 (germline): DFQATT, SNEGSKA (reference sequence). This CDR3 is 15 amino acids long. V was cut by 0 bases and J by 6 bases, with 17 bases left in between. As DNA, the CDR3 is TGCAGTGCTAGAGATATATTAGGGCATAGCGATGGCTACACCTTC. Its translation: CSARDILGHSDGYTF.

This clonotype was detected ten times or more. The rearrangement joins TRBV28 to TRBJ2-5; D unresolved. Germline V gives CDR1 MDHEN, CDR2 SYDVKM. Trimming left V 3 bases short and J 6 bases short, with 2 bases between. The CDR3 has 10 residues. The CDR3 DNA sequence: TGTGCCAGCAGTTTTAAGACCCAGTACTTC. Translated: CASSFKTQYF.

This clonotype was recorded at least ten times. V and J are TRBV7-3 and TRBJ2-2, with 14 bases aligning to TRBD2. The CDR3 totals 19 residues. From germline, CDR1 is SGHTA and CDR2 FQGTGA. J lost 5 bases, V lost 3 bases, and 11 bases had no gene match. The CDR3 region is CASSFAPGLAGGRTGELFF. In DNA, the CDR3 is TGTGCCAGCAGCTTCGCTCCAGGACTAGCGGGGGGCAGGACCGGGGAGCTGTTTTTT.

The chain couples TRBV29-1 to TRBJ2-1, with 14 bases aligning to TRBD2. The CDR3 contains 14 residues. The germline CDR1 and CDR2 sequences are SQVTM and ANQGSEA. V lost 5 bases and J lost 8; bases outside the gene matches: 5. CDR3: CSVRTSGGFDEQFF. Here the CDR3 DNA reads TGCAGCGTTCGGACTAGCGGGGGGTTCGATGAGCAGTTCTTC.

This clonotype has ten or more counts. The chain links TRBV5-6 to TRBJ1-4; D may be TRBD1 (6 bases). Per germline, CDR1 SGHDT and CDR2 YYEEEE. The CDR3 spans 15 residues. Trimming took off 2 bases at V and 8 bases at J, with 16 bases between the two ends. CDR3 region: CASSFSVGQKEKLFF. DNA for the CDR3: TGTGCCAGCAGCTTCTCAGTGGGACAAAAGGAAAAACTGTTTTTT.

This clonotype was counted once. The chain combines TRBV27 with TRBJ2-2; D is ambiguous. The CDR3 covers 13 residues. V was shortened by 10 bases and J by 3 bases, with 12 bases between the two germline ends. CDR1 is MNHEY, CDR2 SMNVEV, per germline (reference sequence). CDR3 sequence (DNA): TGTGCCACCCTCGTGCCCTACACCGGGGAGCTGTTTTTT. Translating it yields CATLVPYTGELFF.

The J gene is TRBJ2-2, the V gene TRBV20-1; the D gene is possibly TRBD2 (5 bases). The CDR3 contains 15 residues. V lost 5 bases, J lost 0 bases, and 13 bases lay in between. Germline CDR1 and CDR2: DFQATT and SNEGSKA (reference sequence). The CDR3 protein is CSALASTANTGELFF. CDR3 coding DNA: TGCAGTGCTTTAGCGTCAACGGCGAACACCGGGGAGCTGTTTTTT.

This clonotype was seen only a few times. The rearrangement links TRBV29-1 to TRBJ1-2; possible D gene TRBD1, 5 bases. V was trimmed by 3 bases and J by 5 bases, leaving 10 bases between them. The CDR3 is 12 amino acids. Germline V lookup: CDR1 SQVTM, CDR2 ANQGSEA. The CDR3 DNA is TGCAGCGTTGATATGGGGGGGTATGGCTACACCTTC. Protein sequence: CSVDMGGYGYTF.

This clonotype was detected many times. The chain has TRBV28 and TRBJ1-1; a possible D gene is TRBD1 (5 bases). This CDR3 has 14 amino acids. CDR1 MDHEN and CDR2 SYDVKM come from the germline V gene. V gave up 7 bases and J gave up 5 bases, with 17 bases separating them. The CDR3 loop is CASIPRRGRTEAFF. In DNA form, the CDR3 reads TGTGCCAGCATTCCCCGTCGGGGGAGGACTGAAGCTTTCTTT.

A note on this clonotype: Given a much more abundant clone one base away, this may be a read error. No conserved phenylalanine or tryptophan ends this CDR3, so it is likely a read error. The chain has TRBV28 and TRBJ2-7; 13 bases agree with TRBD2. Germline CDR1 and CDR2: MDHEN and SYDVKM. V was pared by 0 bases and J by 7 bases, with 0 bases of the junction left unmatched. The CDR3 length is 14 residues. The CDR3 DNA follows: TGTGCCAGCAGTTTATGGGGACTAGCGGGGGAGCAGTACCTC. Encoded protein: CASSLWGLAGEQYL.